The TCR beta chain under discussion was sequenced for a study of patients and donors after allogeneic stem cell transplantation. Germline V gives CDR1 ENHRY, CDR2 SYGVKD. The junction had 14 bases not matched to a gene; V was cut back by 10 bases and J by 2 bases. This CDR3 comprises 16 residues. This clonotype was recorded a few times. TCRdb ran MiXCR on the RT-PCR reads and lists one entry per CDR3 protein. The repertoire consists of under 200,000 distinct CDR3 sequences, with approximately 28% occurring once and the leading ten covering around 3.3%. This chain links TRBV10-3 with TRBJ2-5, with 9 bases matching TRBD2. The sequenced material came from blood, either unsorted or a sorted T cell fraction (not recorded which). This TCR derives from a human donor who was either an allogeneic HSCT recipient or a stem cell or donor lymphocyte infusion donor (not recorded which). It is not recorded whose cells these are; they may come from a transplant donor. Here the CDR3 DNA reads TGTGCCACCCAAGTCTGGGCTAGCGGGGAACAAGAGACCCAGTACTTC. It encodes CATQVWASGEQETQYF.